The clone carrying this TCR beta chain was counted a few times. Its antigen is still unknown. Other DNA sequences within the sample encode an identical CDR3. The sample is drawn from a study of T cell responses to AZD1222 COVID-19 vaccine. Study background: Second-dose timings of about 4 or about 12 weeks were pooled. Study-wide results and caveats: There were vaccine-associated CD4 TCRs across spike, dominant at 160-218 and 743-854. Only a handful of AZD1222 recipients, six or seven in all, had baseline seropositivity.

Trimming took 1 base from V and 7 from J, leaving 2 bases between them. CDR1 is LNHDA and CDR2 is SQIVND in the germline V gene (reference sequence). CDR3 length: 12 residues. Assay: immunoSEQ multiplex PCR; the TCRdb copy retains only in-frame clones and omits some. Found here are about 160,000 clones, approximately 94% of them singletons; the top ten hold around 1.3%. The chain links TRBV19 to TRBJ1-6, with D uncertain. The material sequenced was peripheral blood, taken on day 0 of AZD1222 vaccination. The clonotype comes from an adult in good health. In DNA form, the CDR3 reads TGTGCCAGTAGTATAGGGAATTCACCCCTCCACTTT. This translates into CASSIGNSPLHF. Using reference TRBV19 and TRBJ1-6 for the parts outside the CDR3, the full variable domain is DGGITQSPKYLFRKEGQNVTLSCEQNLNHDAMYWYRQDPGQGLRLIYYSQIVNDFQKGDIAEGYSVSREKKESFPLTVTSAQKNPTAFYLCASSIGNSPLHFGNGTRLTVT.